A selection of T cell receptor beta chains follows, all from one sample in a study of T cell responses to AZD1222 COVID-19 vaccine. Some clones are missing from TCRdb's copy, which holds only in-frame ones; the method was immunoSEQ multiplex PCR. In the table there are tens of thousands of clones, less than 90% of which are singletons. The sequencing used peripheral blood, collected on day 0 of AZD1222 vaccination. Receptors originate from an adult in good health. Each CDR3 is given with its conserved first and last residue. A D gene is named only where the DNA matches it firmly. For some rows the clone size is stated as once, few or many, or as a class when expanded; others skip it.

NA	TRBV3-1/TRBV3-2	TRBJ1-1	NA	CASSQVQVVWNTEAFF	TGTGCCAGCAGCCAAGTCCAGGTTGTGTGGAACACTGAAGCTTTCTTT
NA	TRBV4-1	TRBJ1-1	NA	CASSGTNTEAFF	TGCGCCAGCAGCGGAACGAACACTGAAGCTTTCTTT
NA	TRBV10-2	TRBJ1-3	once	CASSDPFGPTRDIYF	TGCGCCAGCAGTGACCCATTCGGGCCTACCAGGGACATATATTTT
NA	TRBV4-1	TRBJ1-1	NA	CASRELRVKGTEAFF	TGCGCCAGCAGAGAACTCAGGGTTAAGGGCACTGAAGCTTTCTTT
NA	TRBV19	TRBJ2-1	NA	CASSIVWGQYNEQFF	TGTGCCAGTAGTATAGTCTGGGGGCAATACAATGAGCAGTTCTTC
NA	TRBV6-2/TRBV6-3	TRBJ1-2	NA	CASSRGYGYTF	TGTGCCAGCAGCAGGGGTTATGGCTACACCTTC
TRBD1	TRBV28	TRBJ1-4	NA	CASSPKPDREGWDNEKLFF	TGTGCCAGCAGTCCAAAGCCGGACAGGGAGGGCTGGGACAATGAAAAACTGTTTTTT
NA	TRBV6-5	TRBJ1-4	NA	CASRPGINEKLFF	TGTGCCAGCAGACCAGGGATTAATGAAAAACTGTTTTTT
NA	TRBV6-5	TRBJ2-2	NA	CASSIRRDTGELFF	TGTGCCAGCAGTATTCGGAGGGACACCGGGGAGCTGTTTTTT
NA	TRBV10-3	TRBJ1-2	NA	CAISKGDGYTF	TGTGCCATCAGCAAGGGCGATGGCTACACCTTC
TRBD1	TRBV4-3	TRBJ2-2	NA	CASSQVPGTGEGTGELFF	TGCGCCAGCAGCCAAGTCCCCGGGACAGGGGAGGGCACCGGGGAGCTGTTTTTT
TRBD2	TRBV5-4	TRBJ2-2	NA	CASSAQRGNTGELFF	TGTGCCAGCAGTGCCCAGCGGGGGAACACCGGGGAGCTGTTTTTT
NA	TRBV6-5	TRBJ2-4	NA	CASKGGGEKNIQYF	TGTGCCAGCAAGGGAGGGGGGGAAAAAAACATTCAGTACTTC
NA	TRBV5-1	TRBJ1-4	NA	CASSLGQGLEKLFF	TGCGCCAGCAGCTTGGGGCAGGGCCTAGAAAAACTGTTTTTT
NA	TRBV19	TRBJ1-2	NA	CASTTSGAGELSGYTF	TGTGCCAGTACCACCTCAGGCGCAGGGGAACTGAGCGGCTACACCTTC
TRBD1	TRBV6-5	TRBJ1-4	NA	CASSWTGEDEKLFF	TGTGCCAGCAGCTGGACAGGGGAAGATGAAAAACTGTTTTTT
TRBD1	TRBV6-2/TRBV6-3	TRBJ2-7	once	CASSRDRGYNEQYF	TGTGCCAGCAGTCGGGACAGGGGATATAACGAGCAGTACTTC
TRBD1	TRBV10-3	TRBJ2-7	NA	CAIRTGAGSSYEQYF	TGTGCCATCAGGACAGGGGCCGGAAGCTCCTACGAGCAGTACTTC
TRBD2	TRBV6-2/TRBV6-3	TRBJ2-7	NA	CASSSGTSGVSSYEQYF	TGTGCCAGCAGTTCCGGGACTAGCGGGGTCAGCTCCTACGAGCAGTACTTC
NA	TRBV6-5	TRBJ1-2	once	CASRGNPGSYGYTF	TGTGCCAGCAGGGGAAATCCGGGATCCTATGGCTACACCTTC
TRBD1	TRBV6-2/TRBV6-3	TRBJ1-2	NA	CASSKAVRGLEDGYTF	TGTGCCAGCAGTAAAGCCGTCAGGGGGCTTGAGGATGGCTACACCTTC
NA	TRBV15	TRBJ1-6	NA	CATSRDQGLDNSPLHF	TGTGCCACCAGCAGAGATCAGGGCCTTGATAATTCACCCCTCCACTTT
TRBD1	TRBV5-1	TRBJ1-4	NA	CASSLEAGGVEKLFF	TGCGCCAGCAGCTTGGAGGCAGGGGGCGTTGAAAAACTGTTTTTT
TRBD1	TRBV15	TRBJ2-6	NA	CATSRDRSSGANVLTF	TGTGCCACCAGCAGGGACAGGAGCTCTGGGGCCAACGTCCTGACTTTC
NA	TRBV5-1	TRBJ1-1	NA	CASSLGVEDTEAFF	TGCGCCAGCAGCTTGGGGGTCGAGGACACTGAAGCTTTCTTT
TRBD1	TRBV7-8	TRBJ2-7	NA	CASSPGHRGPYEQYF	TGTGCCAGCAGCCCGGGCCACAGGGGACCCTACGAGCAGTACTTC
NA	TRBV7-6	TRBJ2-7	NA	CASSPNLLRGPYEQYF	TGTGCCAGCAGCCCTAACCTTTTGCGGGGGCCCTACGAGCAGTACTTC
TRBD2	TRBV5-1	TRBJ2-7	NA	CASSLTLAGGPNEQYF	TGCGCCAGCAGCTTAACTCTAGCGGGGGGGCCCAACGAGCAGTACTTC
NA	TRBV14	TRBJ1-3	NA	CASRGPRGNTIYF	TGTGCCAGCCGTGGACCCCGGGGAAACACCATATATTTT
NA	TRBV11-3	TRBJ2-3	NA	CASSLSLGGTDTQYF	TGTGCCAGCAGCTTAAGCCTAGGCGGCACAGATACGCAGTATTTT
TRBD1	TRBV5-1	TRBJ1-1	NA	CASTRDRQNTEAFF	TGCGCCAGCACCCGGGACAGACAGAACACTGAAGCTTTCTTT
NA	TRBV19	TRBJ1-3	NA	CASSFQTRGIHSGNTIYF	TGTGCCAGTAGTTTCCAAACGCGGGGGATCCACTCTGGAAACACCATATATTTT
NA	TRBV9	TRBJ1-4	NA	CASSPGTSTNEKLFF	TGTGCCAGCAGCCCGGGGACCTCAACTAATGAAAAACTGTTTTTT
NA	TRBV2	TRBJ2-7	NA	CASSERIAYEQYF	TGTGCCAGCAGTGAGAGGATAGCCTACGAGCAGTACTTC
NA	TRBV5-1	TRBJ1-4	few	CASSLETATNEKLFF	TGCGCCAGCAGCTTGGAGACGGCAACTAATGAAAAACTGTTTTTT